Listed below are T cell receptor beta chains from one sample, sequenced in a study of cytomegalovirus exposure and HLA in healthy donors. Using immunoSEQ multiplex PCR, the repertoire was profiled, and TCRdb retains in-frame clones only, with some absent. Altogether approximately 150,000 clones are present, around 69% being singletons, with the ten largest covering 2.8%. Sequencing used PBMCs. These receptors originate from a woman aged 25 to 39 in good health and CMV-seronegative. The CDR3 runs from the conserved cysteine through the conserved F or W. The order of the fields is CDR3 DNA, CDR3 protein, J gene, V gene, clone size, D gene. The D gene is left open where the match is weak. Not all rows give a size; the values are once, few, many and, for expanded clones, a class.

TGTGCCAGCAGCCATCCCGGGACTAGCGTTGTCGATGAGCAGTTCTTC,CASSHPGTSVVDEQFF,TRBJ2-1,TRBV14,NA,TRBD2
TGTGCCAGCAGTTTACGGGACAGGGGATTTCAGCCCCAGCATTTT,CASSLRDRGFQPQHF,TRBJ1-5,TRBV28,NA,TRBD1
TGCGCCAGCAGTCAAGGGGTGGAGACCCAGTACTTC,CASSQGVETQYF,TRBJ2-5,TRBV5-1,NA,NA
TGTGCCAGCAGTCCCGGCAGGGCGAATTCACCCCTCCACTTT,CASSPGRANSPLHF,TRBJ1-6,TRBV2,NA,NA
TGTGCCAGCAGTTTACAGGGGGCGCGAAGTGAAAAACTGTTTTTT,CASSLQGARSEKLFF,TRBJ1-4,TRBV28,few,TRBD1
TGTGCCAGCACGACTCGGCTTAGCACAGATACGCAGTATTTT,CASTTRLSTDTQYF,TRBJ2-3,TRBV7-2,NA,NA
TGTGCCAGCAGCTGCGACAGGGCCAGCAGAGGGGAGCAGTACTTC,CASSCDRASRGEQYF,TRBJ2-7,TRBV12-1,once,NA
TGTGCCAGCAGTGGGACAGGGGACCTTGGTTGGGGTTACAATGAGCAGTTCTTC,CASSGTGDLGWGYNEQFF,TRBJ2-1,TRBV28,NA,TRBD1
TGTGCCAGCAAATTGGGACAGGTTCCTGCCTTCTATGGCTACACCTTC,CASKLGQVPAFYGYTF,TRBJ1-2,TRBV2,NA,TRBD1
TGTGCCAGCAGCTTATACGGTCGGGGGGTCACCGGGGAGCTGTTTTTT,CASSLYGRGVTGELFF,TRBJ2-2,TRBV7-8,NA,TRBD2
TGTGCCAGTAGCCAGGGACAGCCCTATACCTACGAGCAGTACTTC,CASSQGQPYTYEQYF,TRBJ2-7,TRBV19,NA,TRBD1
TGTGCCAGCAGCGTAGGGTCAGGGATCGATCAGCCCCAGCATTTT,CASSVGSGIDQPQHF,TRBJ1-5,TRBV9,NA,NA
TGTGCCAGCAGTGACCCTTATGAATACGGGCCCCAGCATTTT,CASSDPYEYGPQHF,TRBJ1-5,TRBV6-1,NA,NA
TGTGCCAGCAGTCAGACTAGCGGGATTGGCAATGAGCAGTTCTTC,CASSQTSGIGNEQFF,TRBJ2-1,TRBV2,NA,TRBD2
TGTGCCTGGACGGAGTATCGGCTCGTGACTAGCGGGAGCTCCTACAATGAGCAGTTCTTC,CAWTEYRLVTSGSSYNEQFF,TRBJ2-1,TRBV30,NA,TRBD2
TGTGCCAGCAGCTGGGCCAGACTAGCTCCCGGGTATGAGCAGTTCTTC,CASSWARLAPGYEQFF,TRBJ2-1,TRBV5-6,NA,TRBD2
TGTGCCAGCAGTGAATATGAGAATTCACCCCTCCACTTT,CASSEYENSPLHF,TRBJ1-6,TRBV6-1,NA,NA
TGTGCCAGCAGCTTCCATTTCCGGAATGAGCAGTTCTTC,CASSFHFRNEQFF,TRBJ2-1,TRBV7-3,NA,NA
TGTGCCAGCAACTCGGGACAGGGCATTAATGAAAAACTGTTTTTT,CASNSGQGINEKLFF,TRBJ1-4,TRBV2,NA,TRBD1
TGTGCCACCTCAATGGTAGTGAGGGGGCAGCTCAATCAGCCCCAGCATTTT,CATSMVVRGQLNQPQHF,TRBJ1-5,TRBV19,NA,TRBD1
TGCGCCAGCAGCCAAGGGAGTGAAGCTTTCTTT,CASSQGSEAFF,TRBJ1-1,TRBV4-1,NA,NA
TGTGCCAGCAGTTTAGTCCCGTGGGGACAGAACACCGGGGAGCTGTTTTTT,CASSLVPWGQNTGELFF,TRBJ2-2,TRBV28,few,NA
TGTGCCAGCAGCGTAAACGACGGAGGGCTCGGCTACACCTTC,CASSVNDGGLGYTF,TRBJ1-2,TRBV9,NA,NA
TGTGCCAGCAGCTTGGATACAGAGTACGAGCAGTACTTC,CASSLDTEYEQYF,TRBJ2-7,TRBV5-5,few,NA
TGTGCCAGCAAAGAGGGGGGGGGACACGAGCAGCCCCAGCATTTT,CASKEGGGHEQPQHF,TRBJ1-5,TRBV7-2,few,NA
TGTGCCAGCAGCGTGGGACAGCCATCGGCAGGCTACACCTTC,CASSVGQPSAGYTF,TRBJ1-2,TRBV7-9,NA,TRBD1
TGTTCCAGCAGCTTAGCCGGCCCTAGGGGAGAGCAGTACTTC,CSSSLAGPRGEQYF,TRBJ2-7,TRBV7-9,NA,NA
TGCAGCGTTTTGGGACAGGGTTTGACCGGGGAGCTGTTTTTT,CSVLGQGLTGELFF,TRBJ2-2,TRBV29-1,NA,TRBD1
TGTGCCAGCAGCTCCAGGGGGACGGCTACCTACGAGCAGTACTTC,CASSSRGTATYEQYF,TRBJ2-7,TRBV13,once,TRBD1
TGTGCCAGCAGACCCCGGGACAGGTCGGTCGAGCAGTACTTC,CASRPRDRSVEQYF,TRBJ2-7,TRBV6-5,NA,TRBD1
TGTGCCATCAGTGAGTCAAGGGGTAATCAGCCCCAGCATTTT,CAISESRGNQPQHF,TRBJ1-5,TRBV10-3,few,NA
TGTGCCAGCAGAAAAGGCCTCTCGGGGGGCTATGGCTACACCTTC,CASRKGLSGGYGYTF,TRBJ1-2,TRBV27,NA,NA
TGTGCCAGCAGAACTCCGGGACTAGCAGCCTACGAGCAGTACTTC,CASRTPGLAAYEQYF,TRBJ2-7,TRBV28,NA,TRBD2
TGTGCCAGCAGCTCCCGGGACTTTGAACTCACAGATACGCAGTATTTT,CASSSRDFELTDTQYF,TRBJ2-3,TRBV11-2,NA,NA
TGCGCCAGCAGCCCTATCGGGAAGAACACTGAAGCTTTCTTT,CASSPIGKNTEAFF,TRBJ1-1,TRBV4-1,NA,NA
TGTGCCAGCAGTTTATCGCGGAACTACGAGCAGTACTTC,CASSLSRNYEQYF,TRBJ2-7,TRBV27,NA,NA
TGTGCCAGCAGCCTCAGACAGGGTGGCGGCTACACCTTC,CASSLRQGGGYTF,TRBJ1-2,TRBV5-6,once,TRBD1
TGTGCCTCGATGAGAGGGAGCTCCTACAATGAGCAGTTCTTC,CASMRGSSYNEQFF,TRBJ2-1,TRBV2,NA,NA
TGTGCCTGGAGTGGTTCGGCAGGGATCTCCGGGGAGCTGTTTTTT,CAWSGSAGISGELFF,TRBJ2-2,TRBV30,NA,NA
TGCAGCGTTGGCAGCGGAGGGTGGGAAAAACTGTTTTTT,CSVGSGGWEKLFF,TRBJ1-4,TRBV29-1,NA,NA
TGTGCCTGGAGTGTACGGCGAGGACTGGAAGCTTTCTTT,CAWSVRRGLEAFF,TRBJ1-1,TRBV30,few,NA
TGTGCCAGCAGCACCCCCAAGACGGTGACCCGCTCTTGTACTAGCGGCCGGAGGTCCTACGAGCAGTACTTC,CASSTPKTVTRSCTSGRRSYEQYF,TRBJ2-7,TRBV21-1,NA,NA
TGTGCCAGCTCACAAGACTTCACAGATACGCAGTATTTT,CASSQDFTDTQYF,TRBJ2-3,TRBV18,once,NA
TGCGCCAGCAGCTTGGGCGGGGGAACCTACGAGCAGTACTTC,CASSLGGGTYEQYF,TRBJ2-7,TRBV5-1,NA,TRBD2
TGTGCCAGCAGCTTAGCGGGAGGGATGGAGACCCAGTACTTC,CASSLAGGMETQYF,TRBJ2-5,TRBV7-9,NA,TRBD2